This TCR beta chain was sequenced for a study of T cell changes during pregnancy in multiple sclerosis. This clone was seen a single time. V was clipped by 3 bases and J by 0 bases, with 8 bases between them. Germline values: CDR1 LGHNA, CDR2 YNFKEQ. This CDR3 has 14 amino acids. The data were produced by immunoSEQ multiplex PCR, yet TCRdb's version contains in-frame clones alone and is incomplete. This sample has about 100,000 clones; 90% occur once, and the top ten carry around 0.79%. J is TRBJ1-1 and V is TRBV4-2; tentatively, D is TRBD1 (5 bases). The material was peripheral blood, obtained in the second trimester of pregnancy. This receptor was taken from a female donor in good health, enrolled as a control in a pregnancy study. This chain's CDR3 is CASSQTDLNTEAFF. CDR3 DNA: TGTGCCAGCAGCCAGACAGATTTGAACACTGAAGCTTTCTTT.